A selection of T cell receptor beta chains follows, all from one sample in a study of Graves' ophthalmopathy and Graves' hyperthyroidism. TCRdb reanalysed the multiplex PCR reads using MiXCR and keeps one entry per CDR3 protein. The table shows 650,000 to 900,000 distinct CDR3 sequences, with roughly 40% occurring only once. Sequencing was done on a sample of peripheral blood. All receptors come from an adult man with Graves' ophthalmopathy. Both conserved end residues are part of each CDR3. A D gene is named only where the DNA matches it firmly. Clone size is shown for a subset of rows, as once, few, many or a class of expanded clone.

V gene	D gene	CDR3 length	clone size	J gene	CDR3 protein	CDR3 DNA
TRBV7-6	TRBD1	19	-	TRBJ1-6	CASSLEGTVLIPGNSPLHF	TGTGCCAGCAGCTTAGAAGGGACAGTTCTCATCCCGGGGAATTCACCCCTCCACTTT
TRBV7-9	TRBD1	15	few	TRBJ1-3	CASSLRQGTGNTIYF	TGTGCCAGCAGCTTGCGACAGGGAACTGGAAACACCATATATTTT
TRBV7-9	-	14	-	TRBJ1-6	CASSLVSENSPLHF	TGTGCCAGCAGCTTAGTGTCGGAGAATTCACCCCTCCACTTT
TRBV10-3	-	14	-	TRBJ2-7	CAISESGSLYEQYF	TGTGCCATCAGTGAGTCAGGGAGTCTCTACGAGCAGTACTTC
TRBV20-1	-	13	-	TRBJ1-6	CSASYRVDSPLHF	TGCAGTGCTAGTTATAGGGTGGACTCACCCCTCCACTTT
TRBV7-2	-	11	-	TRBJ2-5	CASNSRGTQYF	TGTGCCAGCAATTCGCGGGGGACCCAGTACTTC
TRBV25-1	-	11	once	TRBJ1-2	CANGPNYGYTF	TGTGCTAATGGACCGAACTATGGCTACACCTTC
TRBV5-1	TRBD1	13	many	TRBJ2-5	CASSPGTEETQYF	TGTGCCAGCAGCCCTGGGACAGAAGAGACCCAGTACTTC
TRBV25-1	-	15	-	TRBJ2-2	CASSAQTRGTGELFF	TGTGCCAGCAGTGCTCAGACTAGGGGGACCGGGGAGCTGTTTTTT
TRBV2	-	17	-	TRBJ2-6	CASRSPSYSSGANVLTF	TGTGCCAGCAGATCCCCCTCGTACAGCTCTGGGGCCAACGTCCTGACTTTC
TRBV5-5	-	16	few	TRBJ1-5	CASSLGAGQEVQPQHF	TGTGCCAGCAGCTTAGGGGCGGGGCAGGAGGTTCAGCCCCAGCATTTT
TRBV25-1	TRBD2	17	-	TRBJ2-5	CASSASAIAGGNRPQYF	TGTGCCAGCAGCGCCTCCGCGATAGCGGGGGGAAACAGGCCCCAGTACTTC
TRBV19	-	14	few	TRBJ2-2	CASSILPRTGELFF	TGTGCCAGTAGTATACTCCCGAGAACCGGGGAGCTGTTTTTT
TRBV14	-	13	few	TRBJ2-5	CASSLRLEGTQYF	TGTGCCAGCAGCCTTAGACTAGAGGGGACCCAGTACTTC
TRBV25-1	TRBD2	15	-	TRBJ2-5	CASSQLAGLQETQYF	TGTGCCAGCAGCCAGCTAGCGGGCCTACAAGAGACCCAGTACTTC
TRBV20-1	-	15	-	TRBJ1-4	CSAREGPGGNEKLFF	TGCAGTGCTAGAGAAGGACCTGGGGGCAATGAAAAACTGTTTTTT
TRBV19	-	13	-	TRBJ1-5	CASSMLRDQPQHF	TGTGCCAGTAGTATGTTGAGGGATCAGCCCCAGCATTTT
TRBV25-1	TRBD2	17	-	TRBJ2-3	CASSNPGLAGAIDTQYF	TGTGCCAGCAGTAATCCGGGACTAGCGGGTGCCATAGATACGCAGTATTTT
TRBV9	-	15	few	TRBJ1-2	CASSVDQGLIYGYTF	TGTGCCAGCAGCGTAGATCAGGGGTTGATCTATGGCTACACCTTC
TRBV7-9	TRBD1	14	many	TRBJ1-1	CASSLGQGSPEAFF	TGTGCCAGCAGCTTAGGACAGGGGTCCCCTGAAGCTTTCTTT
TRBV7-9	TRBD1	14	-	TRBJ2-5	CASSFGQVEETRYF	TGTGCCAGCAGCTTTGGACAGGTTGAGGAGACCCGGTACTTC
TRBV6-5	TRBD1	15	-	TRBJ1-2	CASSYRDRPGYGYTF	TGTGCCAGCAGTTACCGGGACAGGCCTGGCTATGGCTACACCTTC
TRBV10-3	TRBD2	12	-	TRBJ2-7	CAIVAGPGEQYF	TGTGCCATTGTAGCGGGCCCAGGCGAGCAGTACTTC
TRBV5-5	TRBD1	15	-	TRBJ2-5	CASSKPGQGGETQYF	TGTGCCAGCAGCAAACCGGGACAGGGAGGGGAGACCCAGTACTTC
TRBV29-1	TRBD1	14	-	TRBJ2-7	CSVGGQGARYEQYF	TGCAGCGTTGGCGGACAGGGGGCGCGGTACGAGCAGTACTTC
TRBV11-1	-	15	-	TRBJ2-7	CASSNPSQISYEQYF	TGTGCCAGCAGCAACCCGTCACAGATCTCCTACGAGCAGTACTTC
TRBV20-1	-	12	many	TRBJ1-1	CSAEKDGTEAFF	TGCAGTGCTGAAAAGGACGGCACTGAAGCTTTCTTT
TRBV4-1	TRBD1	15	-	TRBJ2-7	CASSQGVTGAYEQYF	TGCGCCAGCAGCCAAGGGGTGACAGGGGCTTACGAGCAGTACTTC
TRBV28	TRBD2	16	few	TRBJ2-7	CASSLWLKRDSYEQYF	TGTGCCAGCAGTTTATGGCTAAAGCGGGACTCCTACGAGCAGTACTTC
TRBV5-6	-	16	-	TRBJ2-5	CASVSLLGTFQETQYF	TGTGCCAGCGTCTCCTTGCTCGGGACATTTCAAGAGACCCAGTACTTC
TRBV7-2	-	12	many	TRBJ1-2	CASSPREGGYTF	TGTGCCAGCAGCCCCAGGGAGGGCGGCTACACCTTC
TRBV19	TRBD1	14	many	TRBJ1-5	CASSKGQGGQPQHF	TGTGCCAGTAGTAAGGGACAGGGCGGCCAGCCCCAGCATTTT
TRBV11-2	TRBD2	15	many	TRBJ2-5	CASSPRTSGSETQYF	TGTGCCAGCAGCCCTCGGACTAGCGGGAGCGAGACCCAGTACTTC
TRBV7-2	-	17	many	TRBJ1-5	CASSLYSGRGFNQPQHF	TGTGCCAGCAGCTTATACTCAGGGAGGGGATTCAATCAGCCCCAGCATTTT
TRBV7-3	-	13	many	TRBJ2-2	CASSSHRDRELFF	TGTGCCAGCAGCTCGCACAGGGACAGGGAGCTGTTTTTT
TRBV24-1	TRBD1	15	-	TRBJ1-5	CATSSYTGAGQPQHF	TGTGCCACCAGTTCCTACACAGGGGCGGGTCAGCCCCAGCATTTT
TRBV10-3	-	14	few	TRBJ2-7	CASTTLEGQLEQYF	TGTGCCAGCACCACCCTCGAGGGGCAGCTTGAGCAGTACTTC
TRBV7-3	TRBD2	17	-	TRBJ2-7	CASSLRGGLAGTYEQYF	TGCGCCAGCAGCCTACGTGGGGGACTAGCGGGGACCTACGAGCAGTACTTC
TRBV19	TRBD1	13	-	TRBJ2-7	CASSSGTGYGQYF	TGTGCCAGTAGTTCCGGGACAGGGTACGGGCAGTACTTC
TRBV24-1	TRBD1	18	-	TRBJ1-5	CATSDPGTGTRSNQPQHF	TGTGCCACCAGTGACCCAGGGACAGGGACGAGAAGCAATCAGCCCCAGCATTTT
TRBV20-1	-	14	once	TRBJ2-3	CSARDQFGTDTQYF	TGCAGTGCTAGAGATCAGTTCGGCACAGATACGCAGTATTTT
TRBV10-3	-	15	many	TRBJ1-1	CAISESSGGMTEAFF	TGTGCCATCAGTGAGTCGTCGGGGGGAATGACTGAAGCTTTCTTT
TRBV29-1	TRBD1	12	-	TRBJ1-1	CSVEDRVAEAFF	TGCAGCGTTGAGGACAGGGTCGCTGAAGCTTTCTTT